The 24 T cell receptor beta chains below were found in one sample sequenced in a study of blood T cells in healthy people across ages. The use of a sample-barcoded 5' primer and a J-beta primer mix characterized a second PCR of roughly 6 to 11 cycles. TCRdb redid the calling of the 5' RACE reads with MiXCR, one entry per CDR3 protein. The data show about 640,000 distinct CDR3 sequences, with about 53% seen just once and over 35% held by the top ten. The sample comprised blood. These TCRs come from a man between 60 and 75 years old in good health.

The V call is TRBV29-1, the J call TRBJ2-5; TRBD1 matches 8 bases. V shed 8 bases and J 4 bases; nucleotides not matched to a gene: 6. Germline CDR1 is SQVTM and CDR2 is ANQGSEA. This CDR3 is built from 12 residues. The CDR3 is CSHQGAGETQYF. In DNA, the CDR3 is TGCAGCCATCAGGGGGCTGGAGAGACCCAGTACTTC.

The genes are TRBV20-1 and TRBJ2-7, with TRBD2 matching over 13 bases. V lost 3 bases, J lost 2 bases, and 4 bases stayed unmatched. The length of the CDR3 is 15 residues. In germline, CDR1 is DFQATT, CDR2 SNEGSKA (reference sequence). The CDR3 loop reads CSARPGLAGAYEQYF. The CDR3 region has the DNA TGCAGTGCTAGGCCCGGACTAGCGGGGGCCTACGAGCAGTACTTC.

The V gene is TRBV11-2, the J gene TRBJ2-3; D remains ambiguous. Per the germline V gene, CDR1 is SGHAT and CDR2 is FQNNGV. The CDR3 is made up of 15 amino acids. V shed 1 base and J shed 4 bases, with 12 bases lying between them. CDR3 DNA: TGTGCCAGCAGCTTAGTAGTAGGGTATGCAGATACGCAGTATTTT. Amino acids: CASSLVVGYADTQYF.

The chain has TRBV29-1 and TRBJ1-2; D not resolved. The CDR3 runs 13 residues. V was shortened by 7 bases and J by 3 bases, with 15 bases between the two germline ends. The germline V gene has CDR1 SQVTM and CDR2 ANQGSEA. CDR3 loop: CSASVGIDYGYTF. CDR3 nucleotide sequence: TGCAGCGCCTCGGTGGGGATTGACTATGGCTACACCTTC.

This chain uses TRBV7-6 with TRBJ2-3; 9 bases are a match to TRBD2. J gave up 4 bases and V 5 bases, and 4 bases lay outside the gene matches. CDR1 is SGHVS and CDR2 is FNYEAQ in the germline V gene. The CDR3 loop spans 14 amino acids. The CDR3 sequence: CASSIGLASDTQYF. Written as DNA, the CDR3 is TGTGCCAGCAGCATCGGACTAGCGTCAGATACGCAGTATTTT. The variable domain in full, completed from reference TRBV7-6 and TRBJ2-3, reads GAGVSQSPRYKVTKRGQDVALRCDPISGHVSLYWYRQALGQGPEFLTYFNYEAQQDKSGLPNDRFSAERPEGSISTLTIQRTEQRDSAMYRCASSIGLASDTQYFGPGTRLTVL.

The chain carries TRBV5-1 and TRBJ2-5, with 10 bases identical to TRBD2. This CDR3 contains 16 residues. V lost 4 bases to trimming and J lost 5 bases; unmatched junction nucleotides: 11. Per the germline V gene, CDR1 is SGHRS and CDR2 is YFSETQ. For the CDR3, the DNA is TGCGCCAGCAGCCTCTCGTCTGCTAGCGGGGGCGAGACCCAGTACTTC. Amino acids: CASSLSSASGGETQYF.

The chain is built from TRBV7-9 and TRBJ2-7, with no clear D. The J call is doubtful: the DNA matches TRBJ2-5 better. The germline CDR1 and CDR2 sequences are SEHNR and FQNEAQ (reference sequence). CDR3 length equals 11 residues. The CDR3 coding sequence is TGTGCCAGCAGAATTGGAGAGACCCAGTACTTC. Its translation: CASRIGETQYF.

The chain recombines TRBV3-1 with TRBJ1-2; 11 bases align to TRBD1. CDR3 length: 15 residues. Looked up from germline, CDR1 is LGHDT and CDR2 is YNNKEL (reference sequence). Trimming cost V 4 bases and J 7 bases; bases outside gene matches: 8. The CDR3 protein is CASSRTGTGGCGYTF. The CDR3 region has the DNA TGTGCCAGCAGCCGCACCGGGACAGGGGGATGTGGCTACACCTTC.

The chain recombines TRBV20-1 with TRBJ1-4; 11 nucleotides match TRBD1. The CDR3 covers 15 residues. Germline assignment: CDR1 DFQATT and CDR2 SNEGSKA (reference sequence). The junction had 2 bases not matched to a gene; V was cut back by 5 bases and J by 0 bases. CDR3 coding DNA: TGCAGTGCTGGGGGACAGGGGGCAACTAATGAAAAACTGTTTTTT. This translates into CSAGGQGATNEKLFF.

This sequence joins TRBV20-1 and TRBJ1-1; no firm D call. Germline-derived CDR1 and CDR2 are DFQATT and SNEGSKA (reference sequence). This CDR3 region has 10 residues. V dropped 6 bases and J dropped 7 bases, with 9 bases sitting between them. CDR3 region: CSAGPGEAFF. Written as DNA, the CDR3 is TGCAGTGCGGGCCCCGGTGAAGCTTTCTTT.

Turning to this clonotype: The junction and the germline gene differ at one end; a read error may be behind it. CDR3 in DNA: TGTGCCAGCAGCCAAGCCCTCGGTACAGGCCATGGCTACACCTTT. Translated: CASSQALGTGHGYTF. The chain has TRBV14 and TRBJ1-2; D perhaps matches TRBD1 (5 bases). There are 15 residues in the CDR3. The germline V gene encodes CDR1 SGHDN and CDR2 FVKESK.

This sequence joins TRBV12-3 or TRBV12-4 and TRBJ2-4; 9 nucleotides align to TRBD2. The CDR3 length is 16 residues. The J segment lost 0 bases and the V segment lost 5 bases, leaving 5 bases of the junction unmatched. CDR3 DNA sequence: TGTGCCAGCAGTACAATAGCGGGGGTAGCCAAAAACATTCAGTACTTC. Translation: CASSTIAGVAKNIQYF.

This clonotype was seen a handful of times. V gene TRBV29-1 combines with J gene TRBJ2-7, with 15 bases fitting TRBD2. Trimming took 2 bases from V and 6 from J; bases not matched to a gene: 5. From germline, CDR1 is SQVTM and CDR2 ANQGSEA. The CDR3 is 15 residues long. CDR3 residues: CSVETGLAGGGEQYF. In DNA, the CDR3 is TGCAGCGTTGAAACGGGACTAGCGGGAGGTGGCGAGCAGTACTTC.

This chain connects TRBV12-3 or TRBV12-4 to TRBJ2-3; D may be TRBD2 (6 bases). Trimming removed 6 bases from V and 4 bases from J, with 14 bases in between. The CDR3 contains 14 residues. CDR3 DNA sequence: TGTGCCAGCAGCCCCCGGAGGGTGCCAGATACGCAGTATTTT. As protein: CASSPRRVPDTQYF.

The rearrangement uses TRBV28 and TRBJ2-3; D is possibly TRBD2 (7 bases). Looked up from germline, CDR1 is MDHEN and CDR2 is SYDVKM. The CDR3 is made up of 16 amino acids. V was trimmed by 3 bases and J by 2 bases, leaving 15 bases between them. The CDR3 coding sequence is TGTGCCAGCAGTTTTAGGGGGGGGGCCGTCACAGATACGCAGTATTTT. Encoded protein: CASSFRGGAVTDTQYF.

The CDR3 is CASSPQGNADTQYF. Here the CDR3 DNA reads TGCGCCAGCAGCCCCCAGGGAAACGCAGATACGCAGTATTTT. This chain joins TRBV5-1 and TRBJ2-3, with D perhaps TRBD1 (5 bases). CDR3 length: 14 amino acids. Germline assignment: CDR1 SGHRS and CDR2 YFSETQ. With 4 bases removed from V and 4 bases from J, the gap between germline ends came to 13 bases.

This clonotype appeared a few times. V and J are TRBV6-1 and TRBJ2-4; 8 bases are a match to TRBD1. In germline, CDR1 is MNHNS, CDR2 SASEGT. This CDR3 spans 14 amino acids. V dropped 6 bases and J dropped 7; count of bases not matched to a gene: 8. The CDR3, as DNA: TGTGCCAGCAGACTAGGACAGGGTTGGAACATTCAGTACTTC. This encodes CASRLGQGWNIQYF.

The CDR3 loop reads CASSATGELFF. The CDR3 DNA reads as TGCGCCAGCAGCGCAACCGGGGAGCTGTTTTTT. This chain links TRBV5-1 with TRBJ2-2; D is ambiguous. There are 11 residues in the CDR3. Trimming cost V 4 bases and J 5 bases, with 3 bases left between them. Germline V gene data show CDR1 as SGHRS and CDR2 as YFSETQ.

This chain connects TRBV27 to TRBJ2-3; D is ambiguous. CDR1 MNHEY and CDR2 SMNVEV come from the germline V gene (reference sequence). The CDR3 is made up of 14 amino acids. With 6 bases removed from V and 2 bases from J, the gap between germline ends came to 12 bases. DNA for the CDR3: TGTGCCAGCAGGACCCGGCCTTACACAGATACGCAGTATTTT. Encoded protein: CASRTRPYTDTQYF.

This rearrangement joins TRBV13 to TRBJ1-2, with D tentatively TRBD1 (6 bases). Germline V gene data show CDR1 as PRHDT and CDR2 as FYEKMQ (reference sequence). This CDR3 contains 15 residues. V lost 3 bases, J lost 4 bases, and 15 bases lay in between. This CDR3 is CASSFLQGRGYGYTF. The CDR3 DNA sequence: TGTGCCAGCAGCTTCCTACAGGGACGGGGCTATGGCTACACCTTC.

The chain carries TRBV20-1 and TRBJ2-3; 8 bases are a match to TRBD2. The CDR3 has 14 amino acids. The germline CDR1 and CDR2 sequences are DFQATT and SNEGSKA (reference sequence). V lost 6 bases and J lost 8; bases outside the gene matches: 13. In DNA form, the CDR3 reads TGCAGTGCCGCGGGCGGGGGGCTTTACGGTACGCAGTATTTT. Translated: CSAAGGGLYGTQYF.

The V call is TRBV29-1, the J call TRBJ2-3, with no clear D. The CDR3 runs 12 residues. Germline CDR1 reads SQVTM; CDR2 reads ANQGSEA. The germline V and J ends were trimmed by 8 bases and 1 base, with 10 bases remaining between them. This CDR3 reads CSPKIRTDTQYF. For the CDR3, the DNA is TGCAGCCCAAAGATCCGCACAGATACGCAGTATTTT.

The chain carries TRBV7-9 and TRBJ2-2; D gene ambiguous. V was clipped by 7 bases and J by 0 bases, with 12 bases between them. The CDR3 is 15 amino acids. Germline CDR1 is SEHNR and CDR2 is FQNEAQ (reference sequence). The CDR3 protein is CASNLWGTNTGELFF. The CDR3 DNA is TGTGCCAGCAACTTGTGGGGTACGAACACCGGGGAGCTGTTTTTT. Looking up the rest from reference TRBV7-9 and TRBJ2-2 gives the full variable domain: DTGVSQNPRHKITKRGQNVTFRCDPISEHNRLYWYRQTLGQGPEFLTYFQNEAQLEKSRLLSDRFSAERPKGSFSTLEIQRTEQGDSAMYLCASNLWGTNTGELFFGEGSRLTVL.

The gene calls are TRBV7-6 and TRBJ2-1, with 10 bases lining up with TRBD2. The CDR3 is 19 amino acids. CDR1 and CDR2 from the germline V gene are SGHVS and FNYEAQ. The V segment lost 0 bases and the J segment 5 bases; nucleotides outside the gene matches: 13. The CDR3 DNA follows: TGTGCCAGCAGCTTAGCGCTCAGGAAGCGGGGGGGCCGAGACAATGAGCAGTTCTTC. Protein sequence: CASSLALRKRGGRDNEQFF.